These T cell receptor beta chains were read from a single sample in a study of blood T cells in healthy people across ages. TCRdb independently ran MiXCR on the 5' RACE reads; one entry per CDR3 protein. This table has around 800,000 distinct CDR3 sequences, 60% to 80% appearing once. The sample consisted of blood. These receptors were taken from a man aged 30-40 years in good health. CDR3s include the opening cysteine and the closing phenylalanine or tryptophan. D genes are given only for firm matches. Rows may omit the clone size; those that give it use once, few, many or a size class.

>once|TRBJ2-1|TRBD2|TRBV12-3/TRBV12-4
CASSILAGGMNEQFF
TGTGCCAGCAGTATACTAGCGGGGGGGATGAATGAGCAGTTCTTC
>.|TRBJ2-1|.|TRBV7-2
CASGLEGGTGEQFF
TGTGCCAGCGGCTTAGAGGGCGGGACCGGTGAGCAGTTCTTC
>few|TRBJ2-1|.|TRBV20-1
CSALFEPGFF
TGCAGTGCGCTTTTTGAGCCCGGGTTCTTC
>.|TRBJ2-6|TRBD2|TRBV10-3
CAISESGGLGANVLTF
TGTGCCATCAGTGAGTCGGGAGGGCTTGGGGCCAACGTCCTGACTTTC
>.|TRBJ2-5|TRBD2|TRBV7-2
CASSTLAGGQETQYF
TGTGCCAGCAGCACCCTAGCGGGGGGCCAAGAGACCCAGTACTTC
>.|TRBJ2-7|.|TRBV2
CASSQDPYYEQYF
TGTGCCAGCAGTCAGGACCCATACTACGAGCAGTACTTC
>many|TRBJ2-7|.|TRBV29-1
CSVRGAGINEQYF
TGCAGCGTCCGAGGGGCGGGGATCAACGAGCAGTACTTC
>.|TRBJ2-1|TRBD1|TRBV9
CASSRDRGGDEQFF
TGTGCCAGCAGCAGAGACAGGGGGGGCGATGAGCAGTTCTTC
>few|TRBJ2-5|.|TRBV7-3
CASSLSGGEVETQYF
TGTGCCAGCAGCTTAAGTGGCGGAGAGGTAGAGACCCAGTACTTC
>.|TRBJ1-2|.|TRBV20-1
CSAFDGYTF
TGCAGTGCTTTCGATGGCTACACCTTC
>once|TRBJ2-7|TRBD2|TRBV12-3/TRBV12-4
CASTRTSEYYEQYF
TGTGCCAGCACAAGGACTAGCGAATACTACGAGCAGTACTTC
>.|TRBJ1-5|TRBD1|TRBV12-3/TRBV12-4
CASSLGDRVWQPQHF
TGTGCCAGCAGTCTCGGGGACAGGGTGTGGCAGCCCCAGCATTTT
>.|TRBJ2-4|TRBD2|TRBV13
CASSSLFSRGDKNIQYF
TGTGCCAGCAGCTCCCTATTTTCTCGGGGGGACAAAAACATTCAGTACTTC
>.|TRBJ1-1|.|TRBV6-5
CASSFTVGNTEAFF
TGTGCCAGCAGTTTTACAGTAGGGAACACTGAAGCTTTCTTT
>few|TRBJ2-5|TRBD1|TRBV6-6
CASSYEQGSARKETQYF
TGTGCCAGCAGTTACGAACAGGGGAGCGCACGCAAAGAGACCCAGTACTTC
>.|TRBJ2-7|TRBD2|TRBV12-3/TRBV12-4
CASSFGSGGSYEQYF
TGTGCCAGCAGTTTCGGTAGCGGGGGGTCCTACGAGCAGTACTTC